The 3 T cell receptor beta chains listed next were all sequenced from one sample in a study of T cell clones after liver transplantation. TCRdb's copy holds only in-frame clones and misses some; the assay was immunoSEQ multiplex PCR. The sample has around 71,000 clones; about four fifths are singletons. Sequences were derived from CD4+ T cells from blood, sampled 12 months after liver transplant. The receptors here all came from a human patient who received a liver transplant. Part of the T cells may come from the graft donor.

This chain connects TRBV18 to TRBJ2-6; TRBD1 agrees at 7 bases. Trimming took 6 bases from V and 0 from J; bases not matched to a gene: 11. This CDR3 spans 18 amino acids. The germline gives CDR1 KGHSH, CDR2 LQKENI. DNA of the CDR3: TGTGCCAGCTCCCAACAGGGGCCCATTAGCTCTGGGGCCAACGTCCTGACTTTC. Protein product: CASSQQGPISSGANVLTF.

By share, this clone ranks as medium-sized. The V and J genes are TRBV27 and TRBJ2-7; TRBD1 agrees at 9 bases. The trim removed 3 bases at V and 6 bases at J, leaving 12 bases unmatched. This CDR3 contains 16 residues. Germline V gives CDR1 MNHEY, CDR2 SMNVEV (reference sequence). CDR3 nucleotides: TGTGCCAGCAGTTTCACCACCGGGACAGGGCAGCGCGAGCAGTACTTC. This gives the protein CASSFTTGTGQREQYF.

The chain joins TRBV28 to TRBJ1-3; D is possibly TRBD1 (6 bases). The germline V gene has CDR1 MDHEN and CDR2 SYDVKM. CDR3 length: 16 residues. The V gene lost 6 bases and the J gene lost 0 bases, with 15 bases spanning the gap. CDR3 nucleotides: TGTGCCAGCAGGGTCGGACAGCGATCCTCTGGAAACACCATATATTTT. Translating it yields CASRVGQRSSGNTIYF.